A single sample gave rise to the 19 T cell receptor beta chains below, sequenced in a study of T cell responses to AZD1222 COVID-19 vaccine. Profiled with immunoSEQ multiplex PCR; TCRdb holds only in-frame clones, not every one. In the table there are 120,000 or so clones, about 90% of which are singletons. The material sequenced was peripheral blood, taken on day 0 of AZD1222 vaccination. These receptors were collected from an adult in good health.

The chain is built from TRBV6-1 and TRBJ1-2; the D gene is possibly TRBD1 (5 bases). V was pared by 5 bases and J by 4 bases, with 11 bases between. The CDR3 totals 13 residues. From germline, CDR1 is MNHNS and CDR2 SASEGT. The chain's CDR3 is CASSPGGVYGYTF. Here the CDR3 DNA reads TGTGCCAGCAGTCCTGGAGGGGTCTATGGCTACACCTTC.

The chain uses TRBV7-3 and TRBJ1-1; D is unclear. V lost 0 bases and J 3 bases, leaving 23 bases between the germline ends. The CDR3 sequence is 19 residues long. Germline CDR1 is SGHTA and CDR2 is FQGTGA. Here the CDR3 DNA reads TGTGCCAGCAGCTTAACGGGTAGCCCGGATAGCCCCAGGCACACTGAAGCTTTCTTT. Translating it yields CASSLTGSPDSPRHTEAFF.

For this clone: In the same sample, other DNA sequences code for this CDR3. The chain carries TRBV30 and TRBJ2-7; D is undetermined. Trimming shortened V by 1 base and J by 3 bases, and 4 bases separated the two germline ends. Germline V gene sequence: CDR1 GTSNPN, CDR2 SVGIG (reference sequence). CDR3 size: 11 residues. In DNA form, the CDR3 reads TGTGCCTGGAGTGGGGGCTACGAGCAGTACTTC. Its translation is CAWSGGYEQYF.

The chain joins TRBV4-1 to TRBJ1-1; 7 nucleotides line up with TRBD1. V lost 2 bases, J lost 7 bases, and 4 bases stayed unmatched. The CDR3 is 13 amino acids. From germline, CDR1 is MGHRA and CDR2 YSYEKL. The CDR3 loop reads CASSQRQGREAFF. The CDR3 DNA is TGCGCCAGCAGCCAACGACAGGGACGTGAAGCTTTCTTT.

J is TRBJ1-1 and V is TRBV5-4; 8 bases line up with TRBD1. The CDR3 extends over 16 amino acids. Trimming cost V 0 bases and J 3 bases; bases outside gene matches: 7. Germline V gene sequence: CDR1 SGHNT, CDR2 YYREEE (reference sequence). CDR3: CASSLALLQGDTEAFF. CDR3 nucleotide sequence: TGTGCCAGCAGCTTGGCCCTATTACAGGGGGACACTGAAGCTTTCTTT.

This clone was recorded a few times. The chain recombines TRBV6-4 with TRBJ1-1, with D tentatively TRBD1 (6 bases). V shed 2 bases and J shed 1 base, with 20 bases lying between them. CDR1 MRHNA and CDR2 SNTAGT come from the germline V gene. This CDR3 is built from 18 residues. CDR3 coding DNA: TGTGCCAGCAGTGACCGCGGGGTGGCTGGGACAAGGAACACTGAAGCTTTCTTT. Amino acids: CASSDRGVAGTRNTEAFF.

V is TRBV19 and J is TRBJ1-1, with D hard to call. V lost 9 bases, J lost 4 bases, and 12 bases lay in between. Germline values: CDR1 LNHDA, CDR2 SQIVND (reference sequence). This CDR3 region has 12 residues. This CDR3 reads CASSPLSTEAFF. As DNA, the CDR3 is TGTGCCAGCTCACCTTTGAGCACTGAAGCTTTCTTT. Complete variable domain (other parts from reference TRBV19 and TRBJ1-1): DGGITQSPKYLFRKEGQNVTLSCEQNLNHDAMYWYRQDPGQGLRLIYYSQIVNDFQKGDIAEGYSVSREKKESFPLTVTSAQKNPTAFYLCASSPLSTEAFFGQGTRLTVV.

The chain is built from TRBV7-2 and TRBJ1-6; D gene uncertain. V lost 0 bases and J lost 9, with 6 bases in between. The CDR3 is 13 residues long. CDR1 and CDR2 (germline): SGHTA, FQGNSA. CDR3 in amino acids: CASSLAGISPLHF. DNA of the CDR3: TGTGCCAGCAGCTTAGCAGGGATTTCACCCCTCCACTTT.

The chain carries TRBV5-1 and TRBJ2-1; 12 bases map to TRBD2. CDR1 and CDR2 from the germline V gene are SGHRS and YFSETQ. This CDR3 has 16 residues. V was pared by 4 bases and J by 5 bases, with 7 bases of the junction left unmatched. The CDR3 sequence is CASSPASGRENNEQFF. In DNA form, the CDR3 reads TGCGCCAGCAGCCCCGCTAGCGGGAGGGAAAACAATGAGCAGTTCTTC.

V usage is TRBV7-8 and J usage is TRBJ2-7; D is undetermined. CDR3 size: 13 residues. CDR1 is SGHVS and CDR2 is FQNEAQ in the germline V gene. The V end lost 0 bases, the J end lost 2 bases, and 5 bases lay between the germline ends. The CDR3 loop reads CASSLAPAYEQYV. Here the CDR3 DNA reads TGTGCCAGCAGCTTAGCCCCGGCCTACGAGCAGTACGTC.

This rearrangement joins TRBV5-5 to TRBJ1-2; TRBD1 agrees at 11 bases. There are 15 residues in the CDR3. With V trimmed by 0 bases and J by 5 bases, 3 bases remained unmatched. CDR1 is SGHKS and CDR2 is YYEKEE in the germline V gene (reference sequence). CDR3 coding DNA: TGTGCCAGCAGCTTGGAGGGACAGGGGGTTTATGGCTACACCTTC. The encoded protein is CASSLEGQGVYGYTF.

The chain has TRBV2 and TRBJ2-1, with a tentative D call TRBD2 (6 bases). Trimming took off 5 bases at V and 3 bases at J, with 11 bases between the two ends. Germline CDR1 is SNHLY and CDR2 is FYNNEI. The CDR3 runs 14 residues. CDR3 nucleotide sequence: TGTGCCAGCAGTCGAGAGGGACTCTACAATGAGCAGTTCTTC. Translation gives CASSREGLYNEQFF.

This sequence joins TRBV3-1 (or the pseudogene TRBV3-2) and TRBJ1-5; D possibly corresponds to TRBD1 (6 bases). V was pared by 1 base and J by 3 bases, with 10 bases between. This CDR3 has 15 residues. CDR1 LGHDT and CDR2 YNNKEL come from the germline V gene (reference sequence). CDR3 coding DNA: TGTGCCAGCAGCCAAGCCCCGGGGGCCAATCAGCCCCAGCATTTT. This encodes CASSQAPGANQPQHF.

The chain links TRBV19 to TRBJ1-2, with D perhaps matching TRBD1 (6 bases). Trimming took 7 bases from V and 4 from J, leaving 16 bases between them. CDR1 is LNHDA and CDR2 is SQIVND in the germline V gene (reference sequence). The CDR3 consists of 14 residues. In DNA form, the CDR3 reads TGTGCCAGTAATAAGGCAGGGGATATCTATGGCTACACCTTC. It is translated as CASNKAGDIYGYTF.

The chain carries TRBV27 and TRBJ1-2; D uncertain. Germline-derived CDR1 and CDR2 are MNHEY and SMNVEV (reference sequence). This CDR3 region has 16 residues. The V end lost 2 bases, the J end lost 7 bases, and 20 bases lay between the germline ends. The CDR3 coding sequence is TGTGCCAGCAGTTTAAAGGTTAGGACCGTCCCGGTTGGCTACACCTTC. Translated: CASSLKVRTVPVGYTF.

J is TRBJ1-1 and V is TRBV18; D may be TRBD1 (6 bases). Trimming cost V 6 bases and J 1 base, with 15 bases left between them. There are 15 residues in the CDR3. The V gene's germline CDR1 is KGHSH and CDR2 LQKENI. Here the CDR3 reads CASSTQGGENTEAFF. The CDR3 bases are TGTGCCAGCTCTACACAGGGAGGTGAGAACACTGAAGCTTTCTTT.

The gene calls are TRBV18 and TRBJ1-4, with D perhaps matching TRBD1 (5 bases). V shed 3 bases and J shed 8 bases, with 13 bases lying between them. CDR1 and CDR2 (germline): KGHSH, LQKENI. This CDR3 contains 14 residues. CDR3 DNA: TGTGCCAGCTCACCCCGCCAGGGAGGCGAAAAACTGTTTTTT. It codes for CASSPRQGGEKLFF.

The V call is TRBV7-9, the J call TRBJ1-2; D is unresolved. Trimming removed 7 bases from V and 0 bases from J, with 18 bases in between. The CDR3 runs 16 residues. Germline V lookup: CDR1 SEHNR, CDR2 FQNEAQ (reference sequence). In DNA, the CDR3 is TGTGCCAGCATCGACCTAGTTGAGCCAACTAACTATGGCTACACCTTC. The encoded protein is CASIDLVEPTNYGYTF.

The chain uses TRBV4-3 and TRBJ1-2; TRBD1 agrees at 8 bases. Germline lookup yields CDR1 LGHNA and CDR2 YSLEER. The CDR3 sequence is 15 residues long. V gave up 0 bases and J gave up 4 bases; unmatched junction bases: 4. The CDR3 nucleotides are TGCGCCAGCAGCCAAGAAAGACAGGGGAGCTATGGCTACACCTTC. Translating it yields CASSQERQGSYGYTF.